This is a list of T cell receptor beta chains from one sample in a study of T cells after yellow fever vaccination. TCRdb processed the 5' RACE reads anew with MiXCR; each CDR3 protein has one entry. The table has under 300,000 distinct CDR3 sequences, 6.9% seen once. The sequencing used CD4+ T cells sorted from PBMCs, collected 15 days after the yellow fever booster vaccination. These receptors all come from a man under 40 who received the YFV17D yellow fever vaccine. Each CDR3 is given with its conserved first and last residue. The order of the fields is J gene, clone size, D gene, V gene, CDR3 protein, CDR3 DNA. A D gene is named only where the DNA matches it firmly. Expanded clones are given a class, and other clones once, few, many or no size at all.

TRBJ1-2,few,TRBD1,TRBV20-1,CSTSGQGEGGYTF,TGCAGTACCAGTGGACAGGGGGAGGGGGGCTACACCTTC
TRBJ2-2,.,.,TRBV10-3,CAISDRGSYPADTGELFF,TGTGCCATCAGTGACCGAGGGTCTTATCCCGCCGACACCGGGGAGCTGTTTTTT
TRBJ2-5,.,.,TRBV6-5,CASRAWGETQYF,TGTGCCAGCAGGGCCTGGGGAGAGACCCAGTACTTC
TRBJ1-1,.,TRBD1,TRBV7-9,CASSFGQGGGTEAFF,TGTGCCAGCAGTTTTGGACAGGGAGGGGGCACTGAAGCTTTCTTT
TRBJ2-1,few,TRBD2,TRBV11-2,CASSLFLSGRATNEQFF,TGTGCCAGCAGCTTATTTTTGAGCGGGAGGGCCACGAATGAGCAGTTCTTC
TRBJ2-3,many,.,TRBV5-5,CASTLKGDGTDTQYF,TGTGCCAGCACCCTTAAGGGGGACGGCACAGATACGCAGTATTTT
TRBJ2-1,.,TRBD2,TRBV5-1,CASSSLSSGRAHEQFF,TGCGCCAGCAGCTCACTGTCTAGCGGGAGGGCCCATGAGCAGTTCTTC
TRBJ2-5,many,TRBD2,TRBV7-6,CASSGTTPTQYF,TGTGCCAGCAGCGGGACTACCCCGACCCAGTACTTC
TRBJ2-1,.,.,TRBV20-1,CSPLRTEGNEQFF,TGCAGTCCACTCCGAACGGAGGGCAATGAGCAGTTCTTC
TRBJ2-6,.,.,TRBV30,CAQGGGGSGANVLTF,TGTGCCCAAGGGGGCGGGGGCTCTGGGGCCAACGTCCTGACTTTC
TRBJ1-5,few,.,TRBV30,CAWSVEENQPQHF,TGTGCCTGGAGTGTAGAGGAAAATCAGCCCCAGCATTTT
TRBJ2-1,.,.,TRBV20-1,CSARPALGDEQFF,TGCAGTGCTAGACCGGCGTTGGGCGATGAGCAGTTCTTC
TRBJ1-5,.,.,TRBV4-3,CASSQDLGDQPQHF,TGCGCCAGCAGCCAAGATCTGGGGGATCAGCCCCAGCATTTT
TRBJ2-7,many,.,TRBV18,CASSPKRADGYEQYF,TGTGCCAGCTCACCGAAGCGGGCAGACGGCTACGAGCAGTACTTC
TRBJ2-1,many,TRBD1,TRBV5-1,CASSPRGTGGSYNEQFF,TGCGCCAGCAGCCCTCGGGGGACAGGGGGATCCTACAATGAGCAGTTCTTC
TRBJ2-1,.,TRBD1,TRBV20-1,CSATRTGGWNEQFF,TGCAGTGCTACCCGGACAGGGGGGTGGAATGAGCAGTTCTTC
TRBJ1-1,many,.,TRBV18,CASSPPSGRNTEAFF,TGTGCCAGCTCACCACCAAGTGGGAGGAACACTGAAGCTTTCTTT